Each of the 28 T cell receptor beta chains below was sequenced from the same sample in a study of T cells in Graves' hyperthyroidism and ophthalmopathy. Amplified TCR beta CDR3 regions came from RNA transcripts. First-round RT-PCR of the TCR CDR3 relied on the HTBI primer set. In TCRdb, the multiplex PCR reads were re-called with MiXCR into one record per CDR3 protein. The repertoire holds approximately 640,000 distinct CDR3 sequences, 15% to 20% seen once, with less than 20% in the top ten. Sequencing was performed on blood. The source of these receptors is a man in his forties or fifties with Graves' hyperthyroidism.

The sample holds a few counts of this clonotype. The chain has TRBV9 and TRBJ1-2; possible D gene TRBD1, 5 bases. Germline assignment: CDR1 SGDLS and CDR2 YYNGEE. Between the trimmed V and J ends, which lost 4 bases and 0 bases, there was a span of 13 bases. The CDR3 length is 15 residues. CDR3 DNA sequence: TGTGCCAGCAGCACCCATCAGGGAGCTAACTATGGCTACACCTTC. As protein: CASSTHQGANYGYTF. Together with reference TRBV9 and TRBJ1-2, the CDR3 gives the full variable domain: DSGVTQTPKHLITATGQRVTLRCSPRSGDLSVYWYQQSLDQGLQFLIQYYNGEERAKGNILERFSAQQFPDLHSELNLSSLELGDSALYFCASSTHQGANYGYTFGSGTRLTVV.

This clonotype came up many times. V is TRBV11-2 and J is TRBJ2-5, with TRBD2 identical over 8 bases. The CDR3 totals 15 residues. With 6 bases clipped from V and 1 base from J, the junction kept 7 bases outside the gene matches. CDR1 and CDR2 (germline): SGHAT, FQNNGV. CDR3 bases: TGTGCCAGCAGTTACACTAGCGGCCTCCAAGAGACCCAGTACTTC. As protein: CASSYTSGLQETQYF.

The chain is built from TRBV5-1 and TRBJ2-1; the D call may be TRBD1 or TRBD2 (5 bases each). Germline lookup yields CDR1 SGHRS and CDR2 YFSETQ. V lost 2 bases and J lost 6, with 9 bases in between. The length of the CDR3 is 13 residues. The CDR3 is CASSFGGTNEQFF. CDR3 nucleotide sequence: TGCGCCAGCAGCTTTGGGGGTACCAATGAGCAGTTCTTC.

The chain carries TRBV6-2 or TRBV6-3 and TRBJ2-3, with unresolved D. Germline V gene lookup returns CDR1 MNHEY and CDR2 SVGEGT. CDR3 length: 13 amino acids. Trimming removed 5 bases at V and 5 bases at J, with 11 bases between. CDR3 region: CASSRGPGDTQYF. The CDR3 DNA sequence: TGTGCCAGCAGTCGCGGCCCGGGAGATACGCAGTATTTT.

This clonotype has ten or more counts. The chain carries TRBV2 and TRBJ2-1; 7 nucleotides line up with TRBD1. The CDR3 has 14 residues. Germline values: CDR1 SNHLY, CDR2 FYNNEI. The V segment lost 7 bases and the J segment 7 bases; nucleotides outside the gene matches: 10. The chain's CDR3 is CASNRGLLENEQFF. The CDR3 DNA sequence: TGTGCCAGCAATAGGGGGCTCCTGGAGAATGAGCAGTTCTTC. The whole variable domain, filled in from reference TRBV2 and TRBJ2-1, reads EPEVTQTPSHQVTQMGQEVILRCVPISNHLYFYWYRQILGQKVEFLVSFYNNEISEKSEIFDDQFSVERPDGSNFTLKIRSTKLEDSAMYFCASNRGLLENEQFFGPGTRLTVL.

This clonotype was counted ten times or more. This chain connects TRBV7-8 to TRBJ1-2; D uncertain. The CDR3 is made up of 16 amino acids. The germline V gene has CDR1 SGHVS and CDR2 FQNEAQ. The V and J ends lost 1 base and 1 base respectively, with 13 bases between them. In DNA form, the CDR3 reads TGTGCCAGCAGCTTAGTAACTATCGGGAGTAACTATGGCTACACCTTC. Its translation: CASSLVTIGSNYGYTF.

The rearrangement links TRBV18 to TRBJ1-5; D is perhaps TRBD1 (6 bases). This CDR3 comprises 15 residues. Per germline, CDR1 KGHSH and CDR2 LQKENI. Trimming took off 0 bases at V and 11 bases at J, with 17 bases between the two ends. The CDR3 DNA reads TGTGCCAGCTCACCACCCAACAGTCCTCCAGGGGCCCAGCATTTT. Translation gives CASSPPNSPPGAQHF.

This clonotype was counted only a few times. J is TRBJ2-5 and V is TRBV6-2 or TRBV6-3; D unclear. V dropped 2 bases and J dropped 4 bases, with 2 bases sitting between them. The CDR3 has 11 residues. CDR1 and CDR2 from the germline V gene are MNHEY and SVGEGT. For the CDR3, the DNA is TGTGCCAGCAGTTACCCAGAGACCCAGTACTTC. As protein: CASSYPETQYF.

This clonotype was found many times. The chain joins TRBV6-5 to TRBJ1-5; no clear D gene. From germline, CDR1 is MNHEY and CDR2 SVGAGI. The CDR3 extends over 15 amino acids. Between the trimmed V and J ends, which lost 0 bases and 5 bases, there was a span of 11 bases. The CDR3 DNA reads as TGTGCCAGCAGTTACTCGGCGGCGGATCATCAGCCCCAGCATTTT. Protein product: CASSYSAADHQPQHF.

This clonotype was observed at least ten times. V is TRBV20-1 and J is TRBJ1-4; the D is unclear. Germline V gene lookup returns CDR1 DFQATT and CDR2 SNEGSKA (reference sequence). Trimming removed 3 bases from V and 8 bases from J, with 19 bases in between. The CDR3 runs 15 residues. CDR3 sequence: CSASRTGLGGEKLFF. In DNA form, the CDR3 reads TGCAGTGCTAGCAGGACGGGTCTGGGAGGCGAAAAACTGTTTTTT.

The chain recombines TRBV6-1 with TRBJ2-7; 9 nucleotides line up with TRBD1. Germline CDR1 and CDR2: MNHNS and SASEGT. Losses at the gene ends were 9 bases for V and 1 base for J; bases not matched to a gene: 7. This CDR3 comprises 14 residues. In DNA form, the CDR3 reads TGTGCCAGTGGCCGGGACAGGGATTCCTACGAGCAGTACTTC. It specifies CASGRDRDSYEQYF.

The table lists this clonotype with many counts. The CDR3 DNA is TGTGCCAGCAGTGAAGCGTGGCTAGCGAAGGGCCCCCTGCAGTTCTTC. Translated, it gives CASSEAWLAKGPLQFF. The chain couples TRBV2 to TRBJ2-1; maybe TRBD2 (6 bases). The CDR3 is made up of 16 amino acids. The germline V and J ends were trimmed by 0 bases and 12 bases, with 21 bases remaining between them. CDR1 SNHLY and CDR2 FYNNEI come from the germline V gene.

This clonotype was observed a handful of times. The rearrangement joins TRBV25-1 to TRBJ2-7; TRBD1 is a possible D gene (5 bases). Germline V gene lookup returns CDR1 MGHDK and CDR2 SYGVNS. Trimming left V 1 base short and J 2 bases short, with 9 bases between. The CDR3 is made up of 14 amino acids. The CDR3 is CASSELAGTYEQYF. The CDR3 nucleotides read TGTGCCAGCAGTGAATTGGCAGGGACCTACGAGCAGTACTTC.

The chain employs TRBV4-3 and TRBJ2-7; D is undetermined. The V end lost 0 bases, the J end lost 3 bases, and 15 bases lay between the germline ends. There are 16 residues in the CDR3. Germline CDR1 is LGHNA and CDR2 is YSLEER. CDR3 DNA: TGCGCCAGCAGCCAAGACCCGGACCCGGTCCTCTACGAGCAGTACTTC. This gives the protein CASSQDPDPVLYEQYF.

Only a few counts were recorded for this clonotype. The CDR3 nucleotides are TGCGCCAGCACCCCCGGGCCTTCTGGTGAGCAGTTCTTC. The encoded protein is CASTPGPSGEQFF. The rearrangement joins TRBV10-2 to TRBJ2-1, with no clear D. The germline gives CDR1 WSHSY, CDR2 SAAADI. The CDR3 covers 13 residues. Trimming took 7 bases from V and 9 from J, leaving 16 bases between them.

This clonotype was found a few times. The chain links TRBV4-1 to TRBJ2-2, with TRBD2 identical over 14 bases. Germline V lookup: CDR1 MGHRA, CDR2 YSYEKL. The CDR3 is 18 amino acids. V gave up 4 bases and J gave up 7 bases; unmatched junction bases: 11. Written as DNA, the CDR3 is TGCGCCAGCAGCCGCGTCCCGGGACTAGCGGGAGCGGTCGGGGAGCTGTTTTTT. This sequence encodes CASSRVPGLAGAVGELFF.

The chain combines TRBV20-1 with TRBJ2-7, with 7 bases fitting TRBD1. There are 15 residues in the CDR3. CDR1 is DFQATT and CDR2 is SNEGSKA in the germline V gene (reference sequence). Trimming removed 2 bases from V and 4 bases from J; junction bases left unmatched: 11. DNA of the CDR3: TGCAGTGCTAGACCTTTAGACAGGGTCTTATACGAGCAGTACTTC. Translated, it gives CSARPLDRVLYEQYF.

This clonotype turned up a few times. This chain uses TRBV20-1 with TRBJ2-3; TRBD2 aligns across 7 bases. Germline V gene lookup returns CDR1 DFQATT and CDR2 SNEGSKA (reference sequence). The CDR3 contains 17 residues. Germline trimming cut 3 bases from V and 0 bases from J; bases unmatched to any gene: 12. CDR3 coding DNA: TGCAGTGCTAGCTGGGAGGGCGAACTGTTTAGCACAGATACGCAGTATTTT. This translates into CSASWEGELFSTDTQYF.

This clonotype was counted a few times. V usage is TRBV10-1 and J usage is TRBJ2-1; D is possibly TRBD1 (5 bases). Trimming left V 0 bases short and J 10 bases short, with 10 bases between. Germline V gene sequence: CDR1 WNHNN, CDR2 SYGVQD (reference sequence). The CDR3 covers 13 residues. CDR3 coding DNA: TGCGCCAGCAGTGAGTCCAGGGCGCGGGAGCAGTTCTTC. It encodes CASSESRAREQFF.

The chain has TRBV5-1 and TRBJ2-3, with 10 bases identical to TRBD2. J gave up 3 bases and V 3 bases, and 10 bases lay outside the gene matches. CDR1 SGHRS and CDR2 YFSETQ come from the germline V gene. This CDR3 region has 17 residues. CDR3 protein: CASSSRISAGGTDTQYF. In DNA form, the CDR3 reads TGCGCCAGCAGCTCCCGAATCTCAGCGGGAGGGACAGATACGCAGTATTTT.

This clonotype was recorded at least ten times. The chain couples TRBV11-2 to TRBJ2-3; weak D call: TRBD2 (5 bases). Trimming removed 0 bases from V and 4 bases from J, with 11 bases in between. This CDR3 spans 15 amino acids. Germline CDR1 is SGHAT and CDR2 is FQNNGV. DNA of the CDR3: TGTGCCAGCAGCTTAGATTCGGGGAGACCAGATACGCAGTATTTT. It yields the protein CASSLDSGRPDTQYF.

V is TRBV7-6 and J is TRBJ1-1; maybe TRBD1 (5 bases). CDR3 length: 15 amino acids. Looked up from germline, CDR1 is SGHVS and CDR2 is FNYEAQ. Trimming stripped 2 bases from V and 5 bases from J, with 15 bases between. The CDR3 DNA sequence: TGTGCCAGCAGCTTAAGTCGGGGGGTAAATACTGAAGCTTTCTTT. Its translation is CASSLSRGVNTEAFF.

This CDR3 is CASSPPSGTGSAEAFF. The CDR3 nucleotides read TGTGCCAGCTCACCACCATCCGGGACAGGGAGCGCTGAAGCTTTCTTT. The chain links TRBV18 to TRBJ1-1, with 9 bases fitting TRBD1. Per the germline V gene, CDR1 is KGHSH and CDR2 is LQKENI. The CDR3 is 16 residues long. V trimming: 0 bases; J trimming: 6 bases; junction bases outside the gene matches: 8.

This clonotype was seen repeatedly, ten times or more. The V gene is TRBV3-1, the J gene TRBJ1-1; perhaps TRBD1 as D (5 bases). The CDR3 spans 13 residues. Germline loops: CDR1 LGHDT, CDR2 YNNKEL (reference sequence). Trimming cost V 0 bases and J 5 bases, with 7 bases left between them. CDR3 region: CASSQEGATEAFF. The CDR3 DNA sequence: TGTGCCAGCAGCCAAGAAGGGGCAACTGAAGCTTTCTTT.

This clonotype was recorded at least ten times. CDR3 residues: CASSPPTSEGSNEQFF. The CDR3 DNA reads as TGTGCCAGCTCACCACCGACGTCGGAGGGTTCCAATGAGCAGTTCTTC. The gene calls are TRBV18 and TRBJ2-1; a weak D match, TRBD2 (6 bases). CDR3 length equals 16 residues. Trimming removed 0 bases at V and 6 bases at J, with 15 bases between. Germline V lookup: CDR1 KGHSH, CDR2 LQKENI.

This clonotype was seen only a few times. The chain recombines TRBV7-6 with TRBJ2-5, with D unresolved. The CDR3 runs to 14 residues. Germline V gene data show CDR1 as SGHVS and CDR2 as FNYEAQ. With 5 bases removed from V and 3 bases from J, the gap between germline ends came to 13 bases. This chain's CDR3 is CASSRRHPEETQYF. The DNA of the CDR3 is TGTGCCAGCAGCCGACGACACCCCGAAGAGACCCAGTACTTC.

This clonotype was seen a few times. The J gene is TRBJ1-5, the V gene TRBV6-1; D uncertain. Per germline, CDR1 MNHNS and CDR2 SASEGT. Trimming removed 1 base from V and 3 bases from J, with 7 bases in between. This CDR3 comprises 14 residues. The chain's CDR3 is CASSEVKANQPQHF. CDR3 sequence (DNA): TGTGCCAGCAGTGAAGTGAAGGCCAATCAGCCCCAGCATTTT.

The rearrangement joins TRBV12-3 or TRBV12-4 to TRBJ2-3; 12 bases align to TRBD2. J gave up 1 base and V 4 bases, and 6 bases lay outside the gene matches. The CDR3 is 17 residues long. CDR3: CASSSTSGSGGTDTQYF. The CDR3 DNA sequence: TGTGCCAGCAGTTCGACTAGCGGGAGTGGGGGCACAGATACGCAGTATTTT.